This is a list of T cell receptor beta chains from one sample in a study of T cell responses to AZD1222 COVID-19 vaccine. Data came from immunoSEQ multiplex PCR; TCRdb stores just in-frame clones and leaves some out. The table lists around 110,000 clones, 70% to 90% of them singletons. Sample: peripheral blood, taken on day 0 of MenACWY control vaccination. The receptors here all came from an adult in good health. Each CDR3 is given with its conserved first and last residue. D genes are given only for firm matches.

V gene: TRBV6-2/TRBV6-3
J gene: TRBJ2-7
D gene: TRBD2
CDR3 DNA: TGTGCCAGCAGCCGGGACTACCTAAGCTCCTACGAGCAGTACTTC
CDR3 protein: CASSRDYLSSYEQYF

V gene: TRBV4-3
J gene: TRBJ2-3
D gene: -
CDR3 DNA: TGCGCCAGCAGCCAGAATCGGCCCGCCGGAGATACGCAGTATTTT
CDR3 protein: CASSQNRPAGDTQYF

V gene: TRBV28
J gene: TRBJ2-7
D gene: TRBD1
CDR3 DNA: TGTGCCAGTAGGATTCGCCGGGACAGGGGCCACGAGCAGTACTTC
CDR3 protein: CASRIRRDRGHEQYF

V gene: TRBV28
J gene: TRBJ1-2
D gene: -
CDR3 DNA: TGTGCCAGCAGTTTCGGGGGGCGCGACTATGGCTACACCTTC
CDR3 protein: CASSFGGRDYGYTF

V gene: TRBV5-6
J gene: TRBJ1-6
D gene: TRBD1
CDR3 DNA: TGTGCCAGCAGCTTGGCCGGGACAGCCTATAATTCACCCCTCCACTTT
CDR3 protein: CASSLAGTAYNSPLHF

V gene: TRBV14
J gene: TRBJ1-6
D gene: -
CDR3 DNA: TGTGCCAGCAGCCAAGATTACAGGGATAATTCACCCCTCCACTTT
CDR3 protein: CASSQDYRDNSPLHF

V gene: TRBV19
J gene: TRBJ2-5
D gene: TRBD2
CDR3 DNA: TGTGCCAGTAGTATCCGAGGGACTAGCGGGGGTGGTAGGGAGACCCAGTACTTC
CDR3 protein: CASSIRGTSGGGRETQYF

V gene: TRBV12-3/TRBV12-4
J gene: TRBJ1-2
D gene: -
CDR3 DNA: TGTGCCAGCAGTTTTAATGGGGACTATGGCTACACCTTC
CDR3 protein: CASSFNGDYGYTF

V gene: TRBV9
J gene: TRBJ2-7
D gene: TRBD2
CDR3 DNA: TGTGCCAGCAGTGGGACTAGCGGAAACTACGAGCAGTACTTC
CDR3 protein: CASSGTSGNYEQYF

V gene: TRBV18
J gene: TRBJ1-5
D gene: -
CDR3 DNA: TGTGCCAGCTCACGGGTTCGGGGGCAGGACCAGCCCCAGCATTTT
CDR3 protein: CASSRVRGQDQPQHF

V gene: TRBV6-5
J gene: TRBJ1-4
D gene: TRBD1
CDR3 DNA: TGTGCCAGCATCGAGGACAGGGTTAATGAAAAACTGTTTTTT
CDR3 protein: CASIEDRVNEKLFF

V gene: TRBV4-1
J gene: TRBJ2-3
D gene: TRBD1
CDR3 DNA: TGCGCCAGCAGCCAATCCCTCCCGGGACAGGGTAATGCAGATACGCAGTATTTT
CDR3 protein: CASSQSLPGQGNADTQYF

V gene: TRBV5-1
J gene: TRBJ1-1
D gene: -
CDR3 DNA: TGCGCCAGCAGCTGGGGTGGAAGTGTGAACACTGAAGCTTTCTTT
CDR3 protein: CASSWGGSVNTEAFF

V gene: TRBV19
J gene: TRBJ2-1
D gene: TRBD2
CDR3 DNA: TGTGCCAGTAGTCCCCGACTAGCGGGAATCTACAATGAGCAGTTCTTC
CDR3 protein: CASSPRLAGIYNEQFF

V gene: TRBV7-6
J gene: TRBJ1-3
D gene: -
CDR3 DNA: TGTGCCAGCAGCTTAACAGCCGGTAGGGGCGCTGGAAACACCATATATTTT
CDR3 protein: CASSLTAGRGAGNTIYF

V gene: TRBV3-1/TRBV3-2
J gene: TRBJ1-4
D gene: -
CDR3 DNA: TGTGCCAGCAGCCAACGGGAAAAACTGTTTTTT
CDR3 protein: CASSQREKLFF

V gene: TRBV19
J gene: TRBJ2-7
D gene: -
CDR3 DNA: TGTGCCAGTAGCGTCCTTGGCCGCAGCTACGAGCAGTACTTC
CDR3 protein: CASSVLGRSYEQYF

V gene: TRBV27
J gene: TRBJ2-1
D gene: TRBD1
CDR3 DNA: TGTGCCAGCAGATACGACAGGGGCCATGAGCAGTTCTTC
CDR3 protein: CASRYDRGHEQFF